This TCR beta chain comes out of a study of vaccination effects on CD4 cells after COVID-19. Study-level results: Only a few convalescent patients and no early post-infection timepoints featured in the study.

The V and J ends lost 4 bases and 4 bases, in that order; junction bases with no gene match: 6. This CDR3 has 16 residues. The germline gives CDR1 LGHNA, CDR2 YNFKEQ. Antigen-specific CD4+ T cells expanded by the ViraFEST assay with viral peptide pools were then sequenced. Subsequent to approximately 9 days of culture, CD4+ T cells were isolated. PCR confirmed that the person was infected with SARS-CoV-2 between March and December 2020. Days 3 and 7 were when half the medium was replaced with IL-2 medium. Sequencing was performed with immunoSEQ multiplex PCR; in TCRdb, only in-frame clones are kept and a portion is missing. The table shows 60,000 to 75,000 clones, with 65% to 85% occurring only once. Comments on this clone: Its antigen is not identified.

This clonotype originated in a human donor who had a prior SARS-CoV-2 infection. The sequencing here drew on CD4+ T cells from PBMCs cultured with HIV peptides, taken before COVID-19 vaccination. Subset meaning: HIV-1 Nef peptide pool negative control/reference culture. The chain is built from TRBV4-2 and TRBJ1-3, with TRBD1 identical over 11 bases. The CDR3 DNA reads as TGTGCCAGCAGCCGGACAGGGGGCGCAGGGGGAAACACCATATATTTT. This codes for CASSRTGGAGGNTIYF.